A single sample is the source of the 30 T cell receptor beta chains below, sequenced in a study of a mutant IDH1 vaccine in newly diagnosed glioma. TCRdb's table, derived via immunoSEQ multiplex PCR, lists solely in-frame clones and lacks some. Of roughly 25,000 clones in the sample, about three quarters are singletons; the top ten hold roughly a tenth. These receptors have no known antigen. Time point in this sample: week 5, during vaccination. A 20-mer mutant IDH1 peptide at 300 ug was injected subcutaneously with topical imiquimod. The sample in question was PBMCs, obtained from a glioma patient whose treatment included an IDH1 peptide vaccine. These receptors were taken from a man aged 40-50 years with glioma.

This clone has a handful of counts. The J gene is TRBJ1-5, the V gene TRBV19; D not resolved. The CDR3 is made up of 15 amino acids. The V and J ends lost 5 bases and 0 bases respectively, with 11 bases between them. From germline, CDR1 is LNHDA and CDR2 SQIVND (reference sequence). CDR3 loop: CASSPPGRSNQPQHF. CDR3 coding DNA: TGTGCCAGTAGTCCCCCGGGTCGTAGCAATCAGCCCCAGCATTTT.

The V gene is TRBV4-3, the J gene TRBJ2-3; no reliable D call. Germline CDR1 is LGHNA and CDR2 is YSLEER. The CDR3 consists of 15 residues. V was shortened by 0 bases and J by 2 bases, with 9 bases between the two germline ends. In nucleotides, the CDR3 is TGCGCCAGCAGCCAAGATCGAGTATTCACAGATACGCAGTATTTT. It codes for CASSQDRVFTDTQYF.

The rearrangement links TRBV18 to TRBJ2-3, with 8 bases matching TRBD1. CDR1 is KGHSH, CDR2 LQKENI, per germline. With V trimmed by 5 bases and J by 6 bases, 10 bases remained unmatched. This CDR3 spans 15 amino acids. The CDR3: CASSAGQAPGDTQYF. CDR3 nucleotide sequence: TGTGCCAGCTCAGCGGGACAGGCCCCGGGGGATACGCAGTATTTT.

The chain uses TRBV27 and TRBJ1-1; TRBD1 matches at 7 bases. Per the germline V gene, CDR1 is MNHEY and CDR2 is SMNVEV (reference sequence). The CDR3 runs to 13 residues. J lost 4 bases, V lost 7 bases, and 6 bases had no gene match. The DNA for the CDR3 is TGTGCCAGCACCAGCCCAGGGGGCACTGAAGCTTTCTTT. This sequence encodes CASTSPGGTEAFF.

The CDR3 region has the DNA TGTGCCAGCAGTGCCCGGGCTTTCGACCACGAGCAGTACGTC. This encodes CASSARAFDHEQYV. V and J are TRBV28 and TRBJ2-7; D gene uncertain. Germline-derived CDR1 and CDR2 are MDHEN and SYDVKM. There are 14 residues in the CDR3. V shed 5 bases and J shed 5 bases, with 16 bases lying between them.

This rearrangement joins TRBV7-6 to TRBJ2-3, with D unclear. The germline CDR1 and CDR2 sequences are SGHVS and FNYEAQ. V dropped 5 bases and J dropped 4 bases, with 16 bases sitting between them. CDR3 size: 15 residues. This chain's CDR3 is CASSRDDLSADTQYF. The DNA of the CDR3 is TGTGCCAGCAGCCGCGACGACCTCTCGGCAGATACGCAGTATTTT.

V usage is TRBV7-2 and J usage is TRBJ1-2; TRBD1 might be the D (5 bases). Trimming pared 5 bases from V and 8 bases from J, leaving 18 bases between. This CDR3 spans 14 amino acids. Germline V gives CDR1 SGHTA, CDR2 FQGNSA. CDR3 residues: CASSQPGKRGGYTF. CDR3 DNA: TGTGCCAGCAGCCAGCCGGGAAAACGGGGGGGCTACACCTTC. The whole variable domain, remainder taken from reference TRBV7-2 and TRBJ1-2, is GAGVSQSPSNKVTEKGKDVELRCDPISGHTALYWYRQSLGQGLEFLIYFQGNSAPDKSGLPSDRFSAERTGGSVSTLTIQRTQQEDSAVYLCASSQPGKRGGYTFGSGTRLTVV.

CDR3 region: CASSPGMENYGYTF. The CDR3 region has the DNA TGCGCCAGCAGTCCGGGGATGGAGAACTATGGCTACACCTTC. V is TRBV10-1 and J is TRBJ1-2; D ambiguous. The CDR3 covers 14 residues. Trimming took off 5 bases at V and 2 bases at J, with 12 bases between the two ends. Germline CDR1 reads WNHNN; CDR2 reads SYGVQD (reference sequence).

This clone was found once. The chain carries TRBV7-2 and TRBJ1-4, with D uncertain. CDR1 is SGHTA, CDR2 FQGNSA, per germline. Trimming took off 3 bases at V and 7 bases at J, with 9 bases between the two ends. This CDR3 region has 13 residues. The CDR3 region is CASSLGIREKLFF. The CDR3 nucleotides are TGTGCCAGCAGCTTGGGGATCCGTGAAAAACTGTTTTTT.

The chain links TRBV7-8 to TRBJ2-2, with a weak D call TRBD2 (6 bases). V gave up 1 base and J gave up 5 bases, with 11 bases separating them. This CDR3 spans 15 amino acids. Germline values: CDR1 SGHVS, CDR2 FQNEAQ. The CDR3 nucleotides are TGTGCCAGCAGCTTAGAGGGACTTTCGACCGGGGAGCTGTTTTTT. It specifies CASSLEGLSTGELFF.

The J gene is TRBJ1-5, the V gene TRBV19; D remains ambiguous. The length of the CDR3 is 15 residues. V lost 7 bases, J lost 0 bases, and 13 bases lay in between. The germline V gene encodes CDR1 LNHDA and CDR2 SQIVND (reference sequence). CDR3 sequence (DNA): TGTGCCAGTATACGTAGGGTCAATAGCAATCAGCCCCAGCATTTT. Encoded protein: CASIRRVNSNQPQHF.

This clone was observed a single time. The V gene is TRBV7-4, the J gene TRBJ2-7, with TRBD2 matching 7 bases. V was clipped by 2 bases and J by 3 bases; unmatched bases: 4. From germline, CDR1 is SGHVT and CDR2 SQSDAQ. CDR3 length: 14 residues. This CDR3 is CASSLRDYGYEQYF. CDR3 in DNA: TGTGCCAGCAGCTTACGGGACTACGGCTACGAGCAGTACTTC.

CDR3 loop: CASSVAQGHYEQYF. The DNA of the CDR3 is TGTGCCAGCAGCGTAGCACAGGGACACTACGAGCAGTACTTC. The V and J genes are TRBV9 and TRBJ2-7; D is possibly TRBD1 (6 bases). The germline V gene has CDR1 SGDLS and CDR2 YYNGEE. V was cut by 0 bases and J by 3 bases, with 10 bases left in between. The CDR3 runs 14 residues.

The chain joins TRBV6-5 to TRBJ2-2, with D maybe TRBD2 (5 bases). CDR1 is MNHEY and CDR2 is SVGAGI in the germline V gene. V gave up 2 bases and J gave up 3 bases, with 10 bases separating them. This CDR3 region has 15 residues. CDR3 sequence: CASSYRGGDTGELFF. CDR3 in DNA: TGTGCCAGCAGTTACCGCGGAGGAGACACCGGGGAGCTGTTTTTT.

CDR3 DNA: TGTGCCAGCAGCTCCTTCCGGCGGGAGGGGGCAGATACGCAGTATTTT. Amino acids: CASSSFRREGADTQYF. The chain employs TRBV11-2 and TRBJ2-3; TRBD2 agrees at 9 bases. Per germline, CDR1 SGHAT and CDR2 FQNNGV. With V trimmed by 4 bases and J by 4 bases, 9 bases remained unmatched. CDR3 length: 16 residues.

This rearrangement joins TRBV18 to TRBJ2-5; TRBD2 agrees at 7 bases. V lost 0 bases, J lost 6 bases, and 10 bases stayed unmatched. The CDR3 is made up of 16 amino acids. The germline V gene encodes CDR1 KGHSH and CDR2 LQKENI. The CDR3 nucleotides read TGTGCCAGCTCACCACCGGGATCCGGCGGGAGCCAGACCCAGTACTTC. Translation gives CASSPPGSGGSQTQYF.

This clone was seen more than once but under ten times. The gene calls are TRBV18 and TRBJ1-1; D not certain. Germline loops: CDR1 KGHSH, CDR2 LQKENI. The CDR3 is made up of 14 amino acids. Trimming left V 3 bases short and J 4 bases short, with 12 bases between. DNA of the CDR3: TGTGCCAGCTCACCCGGCCAGGCCCGCACTGAAGCTTTCTTT. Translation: CASSPGQARTEAFF.

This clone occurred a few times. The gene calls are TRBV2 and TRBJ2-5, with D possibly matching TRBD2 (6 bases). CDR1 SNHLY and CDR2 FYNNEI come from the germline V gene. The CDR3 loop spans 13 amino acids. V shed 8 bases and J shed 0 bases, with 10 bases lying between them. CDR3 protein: CASHRENQETQYF. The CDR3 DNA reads TGTGCCAGCCACCGGGAGAACCAAGAGACCCAGTACTTC.

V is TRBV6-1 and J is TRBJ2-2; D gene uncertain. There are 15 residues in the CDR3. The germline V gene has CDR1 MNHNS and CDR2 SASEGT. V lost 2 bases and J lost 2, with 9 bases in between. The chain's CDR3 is CASSETELNTGELFF. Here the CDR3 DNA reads TGTGCCAGCAGTGAAACGGAGCTCAACACCGGGGAGCTGTTTTTT.

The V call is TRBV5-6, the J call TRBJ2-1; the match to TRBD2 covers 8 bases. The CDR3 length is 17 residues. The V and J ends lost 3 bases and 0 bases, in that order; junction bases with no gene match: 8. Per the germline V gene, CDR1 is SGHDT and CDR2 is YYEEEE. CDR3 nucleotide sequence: TGTGCCAGCAGCTCATCTAGCGGGCTCAGCTCCTACAATGAGCAGTTCTTC. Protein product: CASSSSSGLSSYNEQFF.

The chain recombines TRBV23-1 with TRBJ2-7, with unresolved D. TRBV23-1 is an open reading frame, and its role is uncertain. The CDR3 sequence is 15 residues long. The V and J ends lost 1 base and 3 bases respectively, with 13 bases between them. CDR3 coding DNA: TGCGCCAGCAGTCAATGTAAGGGTTCTGGCTACGAGCAGTACTTC. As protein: CASSQCKGSGYEQYF.

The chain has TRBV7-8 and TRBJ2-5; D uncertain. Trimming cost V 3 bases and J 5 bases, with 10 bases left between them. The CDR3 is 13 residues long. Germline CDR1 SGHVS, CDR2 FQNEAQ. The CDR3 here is CASSLQTAETQYF. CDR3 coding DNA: TGTGCCAGCAGCTTGCAAACTGCGGAGACCCAGTACTTC.

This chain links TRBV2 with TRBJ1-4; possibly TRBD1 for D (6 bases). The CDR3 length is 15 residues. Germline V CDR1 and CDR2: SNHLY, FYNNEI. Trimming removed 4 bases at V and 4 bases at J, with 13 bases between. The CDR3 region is CASSGSTGYNEKLFF. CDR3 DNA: TGTGCCAGCAGTGGATCGACAGGCTATAATGAAAAACTGTTTTTT.

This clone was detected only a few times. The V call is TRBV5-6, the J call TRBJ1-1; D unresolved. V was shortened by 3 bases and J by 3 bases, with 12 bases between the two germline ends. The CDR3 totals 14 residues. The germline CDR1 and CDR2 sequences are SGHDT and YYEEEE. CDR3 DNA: TGTGCCAGCAGCTCCATTCACAGCTACACTGAAGCTTTCTTT. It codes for CASSSIHSYTEAFF.

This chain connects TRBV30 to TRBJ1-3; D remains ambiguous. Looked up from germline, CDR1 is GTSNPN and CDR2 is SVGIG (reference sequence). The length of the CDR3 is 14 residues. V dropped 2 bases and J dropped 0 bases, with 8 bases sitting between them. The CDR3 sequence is CAWSPGYSGNTIYF. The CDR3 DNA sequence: TGTGCCTGGAGTCCAGGCTACTCTGGAAACACCATATATTTT.

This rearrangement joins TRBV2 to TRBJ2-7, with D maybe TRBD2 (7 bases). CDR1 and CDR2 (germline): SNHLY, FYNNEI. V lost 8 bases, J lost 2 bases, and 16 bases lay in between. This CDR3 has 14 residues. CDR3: CASFRGTNTYEQYF. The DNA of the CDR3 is TGTGCCAGCTTTAGGGGGACTAACACCTACGAGCAGTACTTC.

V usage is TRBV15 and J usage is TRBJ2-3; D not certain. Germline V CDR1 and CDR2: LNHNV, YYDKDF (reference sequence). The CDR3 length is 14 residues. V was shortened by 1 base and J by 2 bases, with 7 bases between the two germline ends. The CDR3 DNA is TGTGCCACCAGCAGAGCCGACAACACAGATACGCAGTATTTT. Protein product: CATSRADNTDTQYF.

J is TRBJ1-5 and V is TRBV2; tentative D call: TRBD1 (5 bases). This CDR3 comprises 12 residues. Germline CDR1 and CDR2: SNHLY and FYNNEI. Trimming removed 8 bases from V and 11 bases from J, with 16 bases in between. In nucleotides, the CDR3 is TGTGCCAGCGGGACTGGCCCGAGGGCCCAGCATTTT. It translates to CASGTGPRAQHF.

This CDR3 is CASSTRTVTDTQYF. The CDR3 nucleotides read TGTGCCAGCAGCACCCGGACAGTCACAGATACGCAGTATTTT. The rearrangement uses TRBV9 and TRBJ2-3, with a weak D call TRBD1 (6 bases). The CDR3 runs to 14 residues. Trimming shortened V by 4 bases and J by 2 bases, and 11 bases separated the two germline ends. CDR1 and CDR2 from the germline V gene are SGDLS and YYNGEE.

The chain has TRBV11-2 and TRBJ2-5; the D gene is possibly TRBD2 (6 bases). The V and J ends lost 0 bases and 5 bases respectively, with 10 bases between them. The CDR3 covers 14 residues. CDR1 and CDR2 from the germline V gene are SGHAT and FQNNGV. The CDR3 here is CASSLDGGLETQYF. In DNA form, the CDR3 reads TGTGCCAGCAGCTTAGATGGAGGGCTGGAGACCCAGTACTTC.